In its sample, the clone carrying this T cell receptor (beta chain) was seen a few times. The antigen is not known. The length of the CDR3 is 14 residues. The germline V and J ends were trimmed by 4 bases and 2 bases, with 10 bases remaining between them. Germline V lookup: CDR1 SGHNT, CDR2 YYREEE (reference sequence). This record comes from a study of identical twins. Points from the study as a whole: Weaker excess twin sharing was seen among beta out-of-frame sequences. Model-predicted out-of-frame TCR alpha sharing fell below observed values in monozygotic twins. There was an excess of low generation probability in the out-of-frame alpha sequences that twins shared.

Each CDR3 protein gets one entry after TCRdb re-called the 5' RACE reads with MiXCR. The profile shows some 100,000 distinct CDR3 sequences, under 7% of them singletons. Sequenced input: memory T cells sorted from blood. The receptor's source is a woman aged 50 to 60 in good health. This chain joins TRBV5-4 and TRBJ1-3; unclear D gene. CDR3 coding DNA: TGTGCCAGCAGCCAGCCCGGGGCTGGAAACACCATATATTTT. As protein: CASSQPGAGNTIYF.